The TCR beta chain under discussion was sequenced for a study of control samples from healthy donors and cancer patients. The CDR3 is made up of 17 amino acids. V trimming: 3 bases; J trimming: 1 base; junction bases outside the gene matches: 10. Germline loops: CDR1 LGHNA, CDR2 YNFKEQ. Using immunoSEQ multiplex PCR, the repertoire was profiled, and TCRdb retains in-frame clones only, with some absent. The data show tens of thousands of clones, less than 85% seen once. What was sequenced was PBMCs. The sequence came from an older man with lung cancer. The gene calls are TRBV4-2 and TRBJ2-7; 9 bases map to TRBD1. CDR3 in DNA: TGTGCCAGCAGCCAGGAGATACCGGGACAGGGATCCTACGAGCAGTACTTC. This codes for CASSQEIPGQGSYEQYF.